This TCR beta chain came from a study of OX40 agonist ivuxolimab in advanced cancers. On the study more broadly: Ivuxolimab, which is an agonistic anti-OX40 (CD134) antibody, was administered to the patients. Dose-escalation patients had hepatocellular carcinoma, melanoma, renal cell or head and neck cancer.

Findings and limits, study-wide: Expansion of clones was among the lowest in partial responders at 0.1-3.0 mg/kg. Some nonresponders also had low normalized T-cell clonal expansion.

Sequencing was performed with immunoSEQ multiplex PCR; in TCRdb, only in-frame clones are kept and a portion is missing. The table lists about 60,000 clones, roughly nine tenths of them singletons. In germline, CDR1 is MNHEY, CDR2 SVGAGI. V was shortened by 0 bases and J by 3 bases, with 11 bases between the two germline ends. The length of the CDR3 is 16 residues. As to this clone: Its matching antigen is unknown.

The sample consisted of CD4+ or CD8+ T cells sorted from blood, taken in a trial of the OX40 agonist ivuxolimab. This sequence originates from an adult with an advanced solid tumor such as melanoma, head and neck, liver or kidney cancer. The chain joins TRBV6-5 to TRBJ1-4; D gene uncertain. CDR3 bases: TGTGCCAGCAGTTACTCCAGGAGGAGGTCTAATGAAAAACTGTTTTTT. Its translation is CASSYSRRRSNEKLFF.